This T cell receptor beta chain was recorded in a study of tumor-infiltrating lymphocytes in primary liver carcinoma. Whole-study context: Patients were both men and women, whose ages ran from 30 to 69 years. With diameters of roughly 4 to 11 cm, tumors were stage T1-T3 N0M0.

Taking about 18-30 mg of unsorted bulk tissue, the authors co-extracted RNA and DNA. Each individual tumor supplied samples from five separate regions. On this clonotype itself: The germline gene is not matched at one end of the junction; a read error may be the cause.

CDR1 and CDR2 from the germline V gene are MNHEY and SVGAGI. The CDR3 totals 14 residues. Constant-region priming of about 500 ng total RNA yielded TCR beta cDNA. Three nested multiplex PCR rounds, a slightly modified ARM-PCR method, built the TCR beta libraries. Primers for the first two PCR rounds were TRBV1-TRBV30 forward primers and a C-beta reverse primer (roughly 9 cycles per round). TCRdb reprocessed the multiplex PCR reads with MiXCR, giving one entry per CDR3 protein. In the table there are about 43,000 distinct CDR3 sequences, 73% of which are singletons. The J gene is TRBJ2-1, the V gene TRBV6-5; 8 bases are shared with TRBD2. This sequence was found in a man aged 40-55 years with primary liver carcinoma and hepatitis B virus infection. Material: liver tumor tissue from sampling region 2. Stated subset: tumor region T2, inferior pole. The CDR3 nucleotides read TGTGCCTGCAGCCAAGTCGGGGGGGTGGCTGAGCAGTTTTTC. Translated: CACSQVGGVAEQFF.